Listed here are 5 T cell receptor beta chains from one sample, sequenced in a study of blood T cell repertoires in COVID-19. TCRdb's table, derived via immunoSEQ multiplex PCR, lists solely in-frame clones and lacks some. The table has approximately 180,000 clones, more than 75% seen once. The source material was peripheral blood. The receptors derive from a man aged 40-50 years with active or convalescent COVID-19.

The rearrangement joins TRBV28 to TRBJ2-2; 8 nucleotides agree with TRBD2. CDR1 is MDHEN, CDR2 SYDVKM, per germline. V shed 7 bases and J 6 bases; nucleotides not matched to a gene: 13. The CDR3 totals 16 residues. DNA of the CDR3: TGTGCCAGCACCCCCCAAACTAGCGGTGGACCCGGGGAGCTGTTTTTT. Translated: CASTPQTSGGPGELFF.

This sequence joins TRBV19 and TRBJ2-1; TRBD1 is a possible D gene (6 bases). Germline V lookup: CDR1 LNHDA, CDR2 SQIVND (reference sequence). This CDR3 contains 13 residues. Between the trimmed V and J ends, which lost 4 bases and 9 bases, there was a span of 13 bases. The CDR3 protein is CASSNQQGFEQFF. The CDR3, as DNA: TGTGCCAGTAGTAACCAACAGGGCTTTGAGCAGTTCTTC.

CDR3 amino acids: CASSKGQGYTEAFF. As DNA, the CDR3 is TGCGCCAGCAGCAAGGGACAGGGATACACTGAAGCTTTCTTT. V gene TRBV5-1 combines with J gene TRBJ1-1; 9 nucleotides align to TRBD1. This CDR3 comprises 14 residues. CDR1 and CDR2 (germline): SGHRS, YFSETQ. V lost 4 bases, J lost 3 bases, and 4 bases stayed unmatched.

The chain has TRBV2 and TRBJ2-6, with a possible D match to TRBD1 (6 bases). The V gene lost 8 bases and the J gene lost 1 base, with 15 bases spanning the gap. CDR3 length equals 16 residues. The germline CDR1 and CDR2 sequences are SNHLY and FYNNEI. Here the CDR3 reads CASCQGLASGANVLTF. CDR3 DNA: TGTGCCAGCTGCCAGGGGTTAGCATCTGGGGCCAACGTCCTGACTTTC.

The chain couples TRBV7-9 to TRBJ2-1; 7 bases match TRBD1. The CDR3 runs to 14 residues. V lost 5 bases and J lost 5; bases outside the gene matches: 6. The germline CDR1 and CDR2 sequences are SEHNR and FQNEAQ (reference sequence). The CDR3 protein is CASSTLTGHNEQFF. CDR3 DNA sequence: TGTGCCAGCAGCACATTGACAGGGCACAATGAGCAGTTCTTC.